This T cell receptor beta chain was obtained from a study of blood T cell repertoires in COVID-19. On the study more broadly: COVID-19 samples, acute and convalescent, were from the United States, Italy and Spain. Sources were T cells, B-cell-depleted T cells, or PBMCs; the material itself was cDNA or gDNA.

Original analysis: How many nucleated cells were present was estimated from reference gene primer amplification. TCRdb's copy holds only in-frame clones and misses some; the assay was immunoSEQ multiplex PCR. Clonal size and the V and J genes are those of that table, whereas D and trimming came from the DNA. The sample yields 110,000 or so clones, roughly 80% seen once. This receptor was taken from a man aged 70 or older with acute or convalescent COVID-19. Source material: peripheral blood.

The CDR3 DNA is TGTGCCAGCAGCCCCGCAGGCTCCTCGGGGTATGGCTACACCTTC. This sequence encodes CASSPAGSSGYGYTF. The rearrangement uses TRBV7-2 and TRBJ1-2; the D is unclear. V lost 5 bases, J lost 5 bases, and 18 bases lay in between. Germline values: CDR1 SGHTA, CDR2 FQGNSA. The CDR3 spans 15 residues.